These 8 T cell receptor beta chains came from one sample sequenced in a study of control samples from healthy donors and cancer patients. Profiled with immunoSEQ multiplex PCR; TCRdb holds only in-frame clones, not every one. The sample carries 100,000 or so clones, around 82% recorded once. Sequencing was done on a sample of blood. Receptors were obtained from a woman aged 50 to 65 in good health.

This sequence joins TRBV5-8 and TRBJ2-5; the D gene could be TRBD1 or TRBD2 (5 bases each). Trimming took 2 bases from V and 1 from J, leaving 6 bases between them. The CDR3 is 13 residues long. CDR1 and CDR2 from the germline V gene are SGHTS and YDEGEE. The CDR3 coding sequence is TGTGCCAGCAGCTTCGGGACCCAAGAGACCCAGTACTTC. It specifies CASSFGTQETQYF.

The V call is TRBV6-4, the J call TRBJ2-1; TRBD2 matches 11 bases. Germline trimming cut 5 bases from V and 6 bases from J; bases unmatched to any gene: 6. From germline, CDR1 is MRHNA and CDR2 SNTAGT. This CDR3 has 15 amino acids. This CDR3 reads CASSLLAGGPNEQFF. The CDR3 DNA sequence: TGTGCCAGCAGTCTCCTAGCGGGGGGCCCCAATGAGCAGTTCTTC.

The CDR3 region is CASSPGQVRKLFF. DNA of the CDR3: TGTGCCAGCAGCCCGGGACAGGTGCGAAAACTGTTTTTT. The V gene is TRBV6-2 or TRBV6-3, the J gene TRBJ1-4; 8 bases fit TRBD1. Germline V gene sequence: CDR1 MNHEY, CDR2 SVGEGT. V gave up 6 bases and J gave up 10 bases; unmatched junction bases: 7. The CDR3 is made up of 13 amino acids.

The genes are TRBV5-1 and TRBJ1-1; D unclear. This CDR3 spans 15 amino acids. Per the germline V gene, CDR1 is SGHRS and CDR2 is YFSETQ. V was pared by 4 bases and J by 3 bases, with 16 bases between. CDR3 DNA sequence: TGCGCCAGCAGCCCCTCACGCGGATTGGACACTGAAGCTTTCTTT. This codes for CASSPSRGLDTEAFF. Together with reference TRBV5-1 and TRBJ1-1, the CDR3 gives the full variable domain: KAGVTQTPRYLIKTRGQQVTLSCSPISGHRSVSWYQQTPGQGLQFLFEYFSETQRNKGNFPGRFSGRQFSNSRSEMNVSTLELGDSALYLCASSPSRGLDTEAFFGQGTRLTVV.

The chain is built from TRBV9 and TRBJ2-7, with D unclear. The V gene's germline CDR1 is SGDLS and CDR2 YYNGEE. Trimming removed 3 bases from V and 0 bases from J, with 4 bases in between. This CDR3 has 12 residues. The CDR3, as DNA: TGTGCCAGCAGCGCCAACTCCTACGAGCAGTACTTC. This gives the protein CASSANSYEQYF.

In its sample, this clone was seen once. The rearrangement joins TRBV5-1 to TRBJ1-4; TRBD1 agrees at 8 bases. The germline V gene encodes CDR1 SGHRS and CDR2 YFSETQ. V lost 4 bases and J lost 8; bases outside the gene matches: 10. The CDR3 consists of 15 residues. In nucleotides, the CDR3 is TGCGCCAGCAGCGGTGGACAGGGAGAGAAGGAAAAACTGTTTTTT. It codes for CASSGGQGEKEKLFF.

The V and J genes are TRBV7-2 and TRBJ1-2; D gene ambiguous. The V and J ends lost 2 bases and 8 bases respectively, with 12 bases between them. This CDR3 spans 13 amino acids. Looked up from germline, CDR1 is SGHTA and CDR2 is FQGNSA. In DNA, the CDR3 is TGTGCCAGCAGCTTACGGTACGACCTAGGCTACACCTTC. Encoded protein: CASSLRYDLGYTF. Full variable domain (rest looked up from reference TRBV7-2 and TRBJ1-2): GAGVSQSPSNKVTEKGKDVELRCDPISGHTALYWYRQSLGQGLEFLIYFQGNSAPDKSGLPSDRFSAERTGGSVSTLTIQRTQQEDSAVYLCASSLRYDLGYTFGSGTRLTVV.

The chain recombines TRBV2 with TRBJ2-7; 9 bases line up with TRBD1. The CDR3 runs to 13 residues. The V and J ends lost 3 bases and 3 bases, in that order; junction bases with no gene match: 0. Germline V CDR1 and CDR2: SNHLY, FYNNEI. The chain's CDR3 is CASSEDRGYEQYF. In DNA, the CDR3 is TGTGCCAGCAGTGAGGACAGGGGCTACGAGCAGTACTTC.